The TCR beta chain under discussion was sequenced for a study of blood T cell repertoires in COVID-19. On the study more broadly: The origin of the acute and convalescent COVID-19 samples was the United States, Italy and Spain. Sample material is recorded as cDNA or gDNA derived from T cells, B-cell-depleted T cells, or PBMCs.

The CDR3 loop spans 11 amino acids. Germline V CDR1 and CDR2: DFQATT, SNEGSKA (reference sequence). Trimming left V 3 bases short and J 5 bases short, with 8 bases between. As handled by the study authors: How many nucleated cells were present was estimated from reference gene primer amplification. Sequencing was performed with immunoSEQ multiplex PCR; in TCRdb, only in-frame clones are kept and a portion is missing. Clonal size and the V and J genes are those of that table, whereas D and trimming came from the DNA. The sample includes around 200,000 clones, around four fifths seen only once; the top ten take 8% to 10%.

This receptor was obtained from a woman in her forties or fifties with acute or convalescent COVID-19. Material for sequencing was peripheral blood. The chain combines TRBV20-1 with TRBJ2-7; D call uncertain. The CDR3 DNA is TGCAGTGCTAGCCCCCTCCACGAGCAGTACTTC. Translated, it gives CSASPLHEQYF.